Each of the 11 T cell receptor beta chains below was sequenced from the same sample in a study of T cells after yellow fever vaccination (dated 2019 in TCRdb). The library was built by means of 5' RACE. Sequencing used an Illumina HiSeq 2500. Using fastp at Q25 and MiXCR, TCRdb reprocessed the public reads and kept productive beta chains. Duplicate CDR3 protein sequences are folded into a single record with the most common DNA and genes. Within this sample are under 550,000 distinct CDR3 sequences, with 21% of them counted one time only. About 16% of the sample lies in the top ten. Sample treatment or condition, as interpreted from the label and publication: live attenuated yellow fever vaccine strain. The starting material was PBMCs, obtained about 21 days after the first yellow fever vaccination. These receptors were taken from a man between 18 and 35 years old who received the YFV17D yellow fever vaccine.

This clonotype was found a few times. The chain has TRBV7-9 and TRBJ1-6, with 8 bases matching TRBD1. The germline V gene encodes CDR1 SEHNR and CDR2 FQNEAQ (reference sequence). There are 15 residues in the CDR3. V trimming: 5 bases; J trimming: 8 bases; junction bases outside the gene matches: 8. CDR3 DNA sequence: TGTGCCAGCAGCCCAGGACAGGGTGGGCATTCACCCCTCCACTTT. It is translated as CASSPGQGGHSPLHF. Full variable domain (rest looked up from reference TRBV7-9 and TRBJ1-6): DTGVSQNPRHKITKRGQNVTFRCDPISEHNRLYWYRQTLGQGPEFLTYFQNEAQLEKSRLLSDRFSAERPKGSFSTLEIQRTEQGDSAMYLCASSPGQGGHSPLHFGNGTRLTVT.

In this sample, this clonotype turned up many times. The genes are TRBV30 and TRBJ2-6, with unresolved D. Trimming removed 6 bases at V and 0 bases at J, with 9 bases between. This CDR3 region has 14 residues. Germline loops: CDR1 GTSNPN, CDR2 SVGIG (reference sequence). In DNA form, the CDR3 reads TGTGCCTGCCAGAAAGACTCTGGGGCCAACGTCCTGACTTTC. This gives the protein CACQKDSGANVLTF.

This clonotype turned up a few times. This chain joins TRBV24-1 and TRBJ2-2; D is possibly TRBD1 (6 bases). The CDR3 is 14 residues long. Germline V CDR1 and CDR2: KGHDR, SFDVKD. V gave up 3 bases and J gave up 7 bases, with 11 bases separating them. The CDR3 DNA reads as TGTGCCACCAGTGATCAGGGGTTGGGCGGGGAGCTGTTTTTT. It specifies CATSDQGLGGELFF.

The chain uses TRBV5-5 and TRBJ2-2; D is ambiguous. The CDR3 extends over 14 amino acids. Germline CDR1 is SGHKS and CDR2 is YYEKEE (reference sequence). Between the trimmed V and J ends, which lost 1 base and 7 bases, there was a span of 11 bases. The CDR3 region is CASSLLAGYGELFF. For the CDR3, the DNA is TGTGCCAGCAGCTTGTTGGCAGGATACGGGGAGCTGTTTTTT.

This clonotype was seen only a few times. V is TRBV6-5 and J is TRBJ1-6; D may be TRBD1 (5 bases). The germline V and J ends were trimmed by 0 bases and 15 bases, with 12 bases remaining between them. The germline gives CDR1 MNHEY, CDR2 SVGAGI. The CDR3 is made up of 13 amino acids. This CDR3 is CASSYSRGSYLHF. The CDR3 region has the DNA TGTGCCAGCAGTTACTCGAGGGGTAGTTACCTCCACTTT.

In this sample, this clonotype turned up once. The V gene is TRBV12-3 or TRBV12-4, the J gene TRBJ2-2; the match to TRBD2 covers 7 bases. CDR3 size: 15 residues. Germline trimming cut 6 bases from V and 3 bases from J; bases unmatched to any gene: 7. Written as DNA, the CDR3 is TGTGCCAGCAGCCTTAGCGGGTTTGACACCGGGGAGCTGTTTTTT. Translating gives CASSLSGFDTGELFF.

There are a few counts of this clonotype. The chain has TRBV27 and TRBJ2-3, with a tentative D call TRBD1 (6 bases). The ends were cut back, 4 bases at V and 2 bases at J, with 13 bases in the middle. Germline V gene data show CDR1 as MNHEY and CDR2 as SMNVEV (reference sequence). This CDR3 region has 15 residues. In nucleotides, the CDR3 is TGTGCCAGCAGTTCCTACAGGGAATTCACAGATACGCAGTATTTT. Translated, it gives CASSSYREFTDTQYF.

The rearrangement uses TRBV28 and TRBJ2-4, with 10 bases identical to TRBD1. Germline V gives CDR1 MDHEN, CDR2 SYDVKM. The V segment lost 3 bases and the J segment 8 bases; nucleotides outside the gene matches: 4. This CDR3 spans 14 amino acids. This CDR3 reads CASSFTGTGDIQYF. The CDR3 DNA follows: TGTGCCAGCAGTTTCACCGGGACAGGGGACATTCAGTACTTC.

This clonotype came up many times. The chain carries TRBV7-3 and TRBJ2-5, with D hard to call. The CDR3 covers 13 residues. Germline assignment: CDR1 SGHTA and CDR2 FQGTGA. V was shortened by 1 base and J by 4 bases, with 7 bases between the two germline ends. The CDR3 loop reads CASSLILGETQYF. Written as DNA, the CDR3 is TGTGCCAGCAGCTTAATTCTAGGAGAGACCCAGTACTTC.

The J gene is TRBJ2-7, the V gene TRBV20-1; D is possibly TRBD1 (6 bases). V was trimmed by 2 bases and J by 0 bases, leaving 11 bases between them. Germline CDR1 and CDR2: DFQATT and SNEGSKA (reference sequence). The CDR3 consists of 14 residues. DNA of the CDR3: TGCAGTGCTAGACCTCTAGGGGGCTCCTACGAGCAGTACTTC. Residues: CSARPLGGSYEQYF.

This clonotype has more than one count but fewer than ten. J is TRBJ1-4 and V is TRBV29-1; D gene ambiguous. Germline V gene lookup returns CDR1 SQVTM and CDR2 ANQGSEA. This CDR3 comprises 14 residues. V shed 4 bases and J shed 5 bases, with 14 bases lying between them. CDR3 nucleotide sequence: TGCAGCGTTGGGGTTGGCAGTTTGAATGAAAAACTGTTTTTT. The encoded protein is CSVGVGSLNEKLFF.